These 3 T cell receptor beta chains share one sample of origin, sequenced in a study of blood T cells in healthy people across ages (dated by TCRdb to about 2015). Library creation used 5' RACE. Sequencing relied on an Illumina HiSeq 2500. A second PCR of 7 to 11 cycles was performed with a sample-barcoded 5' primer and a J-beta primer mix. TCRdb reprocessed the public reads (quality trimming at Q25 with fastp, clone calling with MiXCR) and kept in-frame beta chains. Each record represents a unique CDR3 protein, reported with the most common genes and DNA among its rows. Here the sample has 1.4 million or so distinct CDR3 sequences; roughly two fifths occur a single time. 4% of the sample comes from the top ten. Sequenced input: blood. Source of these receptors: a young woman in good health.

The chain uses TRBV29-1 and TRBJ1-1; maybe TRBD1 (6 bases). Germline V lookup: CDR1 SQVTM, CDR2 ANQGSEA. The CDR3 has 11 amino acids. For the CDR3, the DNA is TGCAGAGGGGGGGGAAACACTGAAGCTTTCTTT. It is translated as CRGGGNTEAFF.

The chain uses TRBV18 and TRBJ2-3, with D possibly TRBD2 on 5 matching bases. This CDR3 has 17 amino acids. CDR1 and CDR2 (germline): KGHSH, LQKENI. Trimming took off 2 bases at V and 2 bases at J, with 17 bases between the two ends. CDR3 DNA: TGTGCCAGCTCACCAGGGAGTTCCTCCCAACTCACAGATACGCAGTATTTT. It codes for CASSPGSSSQLTDTQYF. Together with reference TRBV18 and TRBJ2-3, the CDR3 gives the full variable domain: NAGVMQNPRHLVRRRGQEARLRCSPMKGHSHVYWYRQLPEEGLKFMVYLQKENIIDESGMPKERFSAEFPKEGPSILRIQQVVRGDSAAYFCASSPGSSSQLTDTQYFGPGTRLTVL.

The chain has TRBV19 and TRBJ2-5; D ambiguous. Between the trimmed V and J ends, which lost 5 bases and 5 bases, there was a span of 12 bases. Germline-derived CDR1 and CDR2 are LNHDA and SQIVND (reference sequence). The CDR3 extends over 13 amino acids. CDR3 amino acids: CASSSVPVETQYF. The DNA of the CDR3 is TGTGCCAGTAGTTCGGTCCCGGTTGAGACCCAGTACTTC.